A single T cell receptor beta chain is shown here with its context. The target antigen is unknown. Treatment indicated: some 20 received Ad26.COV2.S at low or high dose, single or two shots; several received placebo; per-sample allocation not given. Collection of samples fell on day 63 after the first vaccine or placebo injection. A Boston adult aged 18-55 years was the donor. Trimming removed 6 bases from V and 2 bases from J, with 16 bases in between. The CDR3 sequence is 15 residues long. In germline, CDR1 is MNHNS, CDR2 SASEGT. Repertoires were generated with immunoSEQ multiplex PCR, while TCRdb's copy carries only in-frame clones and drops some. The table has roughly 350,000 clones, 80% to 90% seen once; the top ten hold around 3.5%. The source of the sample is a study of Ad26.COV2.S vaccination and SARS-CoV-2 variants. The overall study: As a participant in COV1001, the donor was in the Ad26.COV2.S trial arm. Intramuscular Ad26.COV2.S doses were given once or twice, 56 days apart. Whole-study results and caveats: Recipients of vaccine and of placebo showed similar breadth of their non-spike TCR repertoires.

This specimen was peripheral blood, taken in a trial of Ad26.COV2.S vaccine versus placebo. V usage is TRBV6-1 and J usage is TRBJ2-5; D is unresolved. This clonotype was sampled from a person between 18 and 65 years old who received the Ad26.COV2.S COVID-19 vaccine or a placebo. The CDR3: CASRYPGNDQETQYF. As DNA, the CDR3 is TGTGCCAGCAGATACCCTGGCAACGATCAAGAGACCCAGTACTTC.